This TCR beta chain was profiled in a study of T cells after yellow fever vaccination. The germline V gene has CDR1 KGHSH and CDR2 LQKENI. V was cut by 4 bases and J by 2 bases, with 8 bases left in between. This CDR3 is built from 13 residues. As TCR cDNA was made by 5'RACE template switching, a universal primer site and UMIs were added. A single record per CDR3 protein comes from TCRdb applying MiXCR to the 5' RACE reads. The sample contains under 300,000 distinct CDR3 sequences, over 10% of which appear only once. For this clonotype: Its matching antigen is unknown.

Study-level findings and limits: The presence of abundant clonotypes contaminating from the bulk population was possible in FACS-sorted repertoires.

The chain carries TRBV18 and TRBJ2-5; D call uncertain. The sequence was obtained from a man younger than 40 who received the YFV17D yellow fever vaccine. The source material was CD4+ T cells sorted from PBMCs, sampled 45 days after the yellow fever booster vaccination. The CDR3 DNA is TGTGCCAGCTCACGGACCACACAAGAGACCCAGTACTTC. Protein: CASSRTTQETQYF.